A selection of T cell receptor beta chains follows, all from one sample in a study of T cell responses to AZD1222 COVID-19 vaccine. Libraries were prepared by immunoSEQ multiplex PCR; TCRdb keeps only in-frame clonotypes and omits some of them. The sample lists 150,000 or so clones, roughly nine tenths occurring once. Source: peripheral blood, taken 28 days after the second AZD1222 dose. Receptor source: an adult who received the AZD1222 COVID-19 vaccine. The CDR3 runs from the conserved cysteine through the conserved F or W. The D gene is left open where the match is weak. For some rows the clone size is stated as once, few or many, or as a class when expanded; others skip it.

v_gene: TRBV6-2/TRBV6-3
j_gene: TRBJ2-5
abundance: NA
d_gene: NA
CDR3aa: CASSYSSRETQYF
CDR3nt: TGTGCCAGCAGTTACTCGAGTCGAGAGACCCAGTACTTC

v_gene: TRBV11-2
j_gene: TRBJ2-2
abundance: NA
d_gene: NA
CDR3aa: CASSFRATNTGELFF
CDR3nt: TGTGCCAGCAGCTTCAGGGCCACGAACACCGGGGAGCTGTTTTTT

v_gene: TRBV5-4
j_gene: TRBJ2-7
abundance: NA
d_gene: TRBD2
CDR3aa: CASSWGLADPYEQYF
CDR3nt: TGTGCCAGCAGCTGGGGACTAGCGGACCCCTACGAGCAGTACTTC

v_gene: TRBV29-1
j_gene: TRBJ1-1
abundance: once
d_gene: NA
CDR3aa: CSGWVTEAFF
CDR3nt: TGCAGCGGTTGGGTGACTGAAGCTTTCTTT

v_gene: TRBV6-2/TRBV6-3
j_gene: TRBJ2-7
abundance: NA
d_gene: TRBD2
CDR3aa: CASSYSSSGGYEQYF
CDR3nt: TGTGCCAGCAGTTACTCGTCTAGCGGGGGTTACGAGCAGTACTTC

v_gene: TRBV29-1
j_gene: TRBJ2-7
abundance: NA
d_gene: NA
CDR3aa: CSVVGNSYEQYF
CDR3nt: TGCAGCGTTGTCGGGAACTCCTACGAGCAGTACTTC

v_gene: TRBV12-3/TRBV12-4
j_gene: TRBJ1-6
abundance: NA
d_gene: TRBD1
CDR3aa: CASSPDRVSPLHF
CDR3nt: TGTGCCAGCAGCCCGGACAGGGTCTCACCCCTCCACTTT

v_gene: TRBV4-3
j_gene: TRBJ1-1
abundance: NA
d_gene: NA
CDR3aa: CASTTGLENTEAFF
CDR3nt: TGCGCCAGCACTACAGGACTTGAGAACACTGAAGCTTTCTTT

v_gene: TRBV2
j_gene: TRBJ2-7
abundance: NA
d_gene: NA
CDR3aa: CASSGRDEQYF
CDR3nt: TGTGCCAGCAGTGGCCGGGACGAGCAGTACTTC

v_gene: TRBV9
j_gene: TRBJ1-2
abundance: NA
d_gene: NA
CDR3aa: CASSVLVSDYGYTF
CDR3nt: TGTGCCAGCAGCGTCCTGGTTAGTGACTATGGCTACACCTTC

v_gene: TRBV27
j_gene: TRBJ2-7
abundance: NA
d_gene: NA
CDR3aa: CASSLSPQIGEQYF
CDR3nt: TGTGCCAGCAGTTTATCCCCACAAATTGGCGAGCAGTACTTC

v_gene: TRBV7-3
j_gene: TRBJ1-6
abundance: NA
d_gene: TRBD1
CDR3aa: CASSSGQTYNSPLHF
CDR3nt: TGTGCCAGCAGCTCGGGACAGACCTATAATTCACCCCTCCACTTT

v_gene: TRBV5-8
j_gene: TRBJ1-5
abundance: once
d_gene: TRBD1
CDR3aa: CASSPSTGGMKPQHF
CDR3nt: TGTGCCAGCAGTCCTTCGACAGGGGGTATGAAGCCCCAGCATTTT